This T cell receptor beta chain originates from a study of T cells in Graves' hyperthyroidism and ophthalmopathy (dated by TCRdb to about 2019). Study-wide context: Peripheral blood samples were taken at the time of initial diagnosis, prior to any treatment. Prospective prediction of ophthalmopathy was tested in an independent validation cohort of some 20 hyperthyroidism patients and roughly 16 patients who later progressed to ophthalmopathy. A discovery cohort of about a hundred patients, 43 with Graves' ophthalmopathy and approximately 55 with stable Graves' hyperthyroidism, was used to find distinguishing TCR V-J signatures. After sampling, hyperthyroidism patients received methimazole starting at 30 mg daily, and ophthalmopathy patients received high-dose intravenous methylprednisolone. The study also compared thyroid tissue and blood T-cell repertoires from 6 or 7 Graves' hyperthyroidism patients. The 90 to 100 discovery patients were randomly divided into training and test sets at a 7:3 ratio. According to the paper, TCR Vbeta CDR3 sequencing was carried out on approximately 140 peripheral blood samples, which came from approximately 41 ophthalmopathy, approximately 78 hyperthyroidism and roughly 17 progressor patients. The investigation overall reported the following: Most expanded thyroid clonotypes (frequency above 0.001) were also detected in blood, suggesting blood repertoires may reflect thyroid immune responses. Sample size was not statistically predetermined, and blinding of investigators to group allocation was not performed. In cross-validation, a model built on a 13 V-J signature told ophthalmopathy apart from stable hyperthyroidism with 85% to 90% sensitivity and roughly 82% specificity, and in testing the same model reached 80%/75%. In validation, progression to ophthalmopathy was predicted by the model with about 70% sensitivity and roughly 72% specificity, a median of 6.5 months before onset.

For this chain, trimming is 6 bases at the V end and 6 bases at the J end, and the number of junction bases without a gene match is 11. Reading the germline V gene gives CDR1 SNHLY and CDR2 FYNNEI. The CDR3 length equals 16 residues, ends included. The retained sequence is limited to the CDR3, 48 bases, with the frame set at the first base. TCR beta CDR3 regions were amplified from RNA transcripts. The first round of RT-PCR for the TCR CDR3 was performed with the HTBI primer set and the Qiagen OneStep RT-PCR kit. Libraries were constructed in a second round of multiplex PCR, after which size selection and purification were performed. Libraries were sequenced paired-end with 100 bp reads on an Illumina HiSeq2000. Per the source publication's procedure: SOAPnuke was used to process the raw data, with reads discarded if the reads contained adapters or uncalled bases, had a mean Phred below 15, or lacked an exact constant-primer or identifier match. High-quality paired reads were merged using COPE v1.2.5, and each unique nucleotide sequence was defined as a clonotype. MiTCR v1.1 was used to align the clonotypes against IMGT TRBV, TRBD and TRBJ reference segments. Analysis was restricted to V-J combinations with a frequency above 0.0001, which covered about 99% of repertoires. The TCS score was defined as the ratio of F50 (clonal expansion) to E x V (chaos), calculated using BLOSUM62-based TCRdist between CDR3 peptides within each V-J. Welch's t-statistics and random forest reduced some 510 V-J features to fewer than 15, which were used in a naive Bayes classifier (R e1071). TCRdb trimmed the raw reads at Q25, called clones with MiXCR and kept productive beta chains. Entries are consolidated by CDR3 protein sequence, retaining the most common genes and DNA. None of the V and J calls come from the authors' own analysis; TCRdb made them. Across this sample there are 730,000 or so distinct CDR3 sequences, with around 19% seen only once. Jointly, the top ten make up around 15% of the sample.

As concerns this clonotype: Its antigen is still unknown. Without the conserved terminal phenylalanine or tryptophan, this CDR3 likely stems from a read error.

The hyperthyroidism patients were between 18 and 65 years old and newly diagnosed, with a disease duration of less than 2 months. Any patient with an uncontrolled infection, another autoimmune disease, pregnancy or lactation was excluded. Diagnoses were established on the basis of clinical symptoms, serum thyroxine and TRAb, thyroid ultrasound, and orbital computed tomography. For progressor patients, blood was drawn at the first diagnosis of hyperthyroidism, before any ophthalmopathy symptoms had appeared. PBMCs were isolated from 8 to 10 ml of fresh peripheral blood by Ficoll-Paque density gradient centrifugation. Progressor patients were initially diagnosed with Graves' hyperthyroidism and developed ophthalmopathy during follow-up. Total RNA was extracted with Trizol reagent, and quality was checked on an Agilent 2100 Bioanalyzer.

The V and J segments used are TRBV2 and TRBJ2-5; 12 of the junction bases match TRBD1. Sequencing used blood. This sequence originates from a woman in her forties or fifties with Graves' hyperthyroidism that later progressed to Graves' ophthalmopathy. In nucleotides, the sequence is TGTGCCAGCAGACCCCCCGGGACAGGGGGCCGCAAGACCCAGTACCTC. It translates as CASRPPGTGGRKTQYL.